This passage covers 28 T cell receptor beta chains from one sample sequenced in a study of T cell responses to AZD1222 COVID-19 vaccine. Profiling relied on immunoSEQ multiplex PCR, and the TCRdb table lists in-frame clones only, not all of them. This repertoire shows around 150,000 clones, 90% found once; its top ten account for less than 3.5%. This specimen was peripheral blood, taken 28 days after the second AZD1222 dose. These receptors were taken from an adult who received the AZD1222 COVID-19 vaccine.

The chain employs TRBV5-4 and TRBJ2-5; 13 bases line up with TRBD2. The V and J ends lost 7 bases and 5 bases, in that order; junction bases with no gene match: 2. Germline V gene lookup returns CDR1 SGHNT and CDR2 YYREEE (reference sequence). CDR3 length: 13 amino acids. CDR3 sequence (DNA): TGTGCCAGCGGACTAGCGGGGGTGGAGACCCAGTACTTC. This codes for CASGLAGVETQYF.

V is TRBV3-1 (or the pseudogene TRBV3-2) and J is TRBJ1-6; tentatively, D is TRBD1 (6 bases). Germline V gene sequence: CDR1 LGHDT, CDR2 YNNKEL (reference sequence). The CDR3 totals 18 residues. V lost 1 base and J lost 7, with 20 bases in between. CDR3 region: CASSQVGGRGLWNSPLHF. The CDR3 nucleotides are TGTGCCAGCAGCCAAGTGGGCGGGCGGGGGCTTTGGAATTCACCCCTCCACTTT.

The rearrangement links TRBV24-1 to TRBJ2-5, with 12 bases identical to TRBD2. Trimming took 5 bases from V and 2 from J; bases not matched to a gene: 5. This CDR3 comprises 16 residues. Germline CDR1 KGHDR, CDR2 SFDVKD. The CDR3 sequence: CATSAGTSGLQETQYF. The CDR3 nucleotides read TGTGCCACCAGTGCCGGGACTAGCGGGTTGCAAGAGACCCAGTACTTC.

This clone has a single count. The chain has TRBV5-1 and TRBJ2-1; maybe TRBD1 (6 bases). The germline V and J ends were trimmed by 0 bases and 0 bases, with 10 bases remaining between them. The CDR3 runs 16 residues. The germline V gene encodes CDR1 SGHRS and CDR2 YFSETQ. CDR3 bases: TGCGCCAGCAGCTTGGGAGGACAGAGCTCCTACAATGAGCAGTTCTTC. This encodes CASSLGGQSSYNEQFF.

The rearrangement uses TRBV7-9 and TRBJ2-7, with TRBD1 as a possible D gene (6 bases). CDR3 length: 13 residues. The V end was cut by 5 bases, the J end by 0 bases, with 8 bases between. Germline V gene sequence: CDR1 SEHNR, CDR2 FQNEAQ (reference sequence). CDR3 coding DNA: TGTGCCAGCAGCCCGGGACACTCCTACGAGCAGTACTTC. This encodes CASSPGHSYEQYF. Complete variable domain (other parts from reference TRBV7-9 and TRBJ2-7): DTGVSQNPRHKITKRGQNVTFRCDPISEHNRLYWYRQTLGQGPEFLTYFQNEAQLEKSRLLSDRFSAERPKGSFSTLEIQRTEQGDSAMYLCASSPGHSYEQYFGPGTRLTVT.

The chain recombines TRBV7-9 with TRBJ2-2; 7 bases are shared with TRBD1. V shed 5 bases, J shed 0 bases, and the junction held 12 bases outside the gene matches. In germline, CDR1 is SEHNR, CDR2 FQNEAQ (reference sequence). There are 18 residues in the CDR3. The chain's CDR3 is CASSPYPGQPANTGELFF. The CDR3 nucleotides are TGTGCCAGCAGCCCTTATCCGGGACAGCCAGCGAACACCGGGGAGCTGTTTTTT.

V usage is TRBV7-9 and J usage is TRBJ2-2; 8 positions agree with TRBD1. The V and J ends lost 5 bases and 6 bases, in that order; junction bases with no gene match: 14. This CDR3 region has 17 residues. Germline loops: CDR1 SEHNR, CDR2 FQNEAQ (reference sequence). CDR3 amino acids: CASSLGQGARLAGELFF. The CDR3 coding sequence is TGTGCCAGCAGCCTCGGACAGGGCGCAAGGCTCGCCGGGGAGCTGTTTTTT. Full variable domain (missing parts from reference TRBV7-9 and TRBJ2-2): DTGVSQNPRHKITKRGQNVTFRCDPISEHNRLYWYRQTLGQGPEFLTYFQNEAQLEKSRLLSDRFSAERPKGSFSTLEIQRTEQGDSAMYLCASSLGQGARLAGELFFGEGSRLTVL.

The V call is TRBV25-1, the J call TRBJ2-1, with D perhaps given as TRBD1 or TRBD2 (5 bases each). The ends were cut back, 2 bases at V and 4 bases at J, with 12 bases in the middle. Germline V gene sequence: CDR1 MGHDK, CDR2 SYGVNS. This CDR3 has 15 amino acids. The CDR3 DNA is TGTGCCAGCAGTGAAGGGGCCCAGCGGTACAATGAGCAGTTCTTC. Translating it yields CASSEGAQRYNEQFF.

The gene calls are TRBV20-1 and TRBJ1-1, with a tentative D call TRBD1 (5 bases). The CDR3 has 9 residues. Germline loops: CDR1 DFQATT, CDR2 SNEGSKA (reference sequence). V was cut by 7 bases and J by 10 bases, with 10 bases left in between. The CDR3 region is CSVQGIAFF. In DNA form, the CDR3 reads TGCAGTGTTCAGGGAATAGCTTTCTTT.

V is TRBV27 and J is TRBJ1-1; D is unclear. There are 12 residues in the CDR3. Germline CDR1 reads MNHEY; CDR2 reads SMNVEV (reference sequence). V shed 6 bases and J shed 1 base, with 6 bases lying between them. This chain's CDR3 is CASRTQNTEAFF. The CDR3 DNA sequence: TGTGCCAGCAGGACCCAGAACACTGAAGCTTTCTTT.

The chain is built from TRBV5-6 and TRBJ1-4; D might be TRBD1 (6 bases). Germline assignment: CDR1 SGHDT and CDR2 YYEEEE. The V end lost 2 bases, the J end lost 7 bases, and 15 bases lay between the germline ends. This CDR3 spans 15 amino acids. CDR3 residues: CASSLSGTMGEKLFF. The CDR3 nucleotides are TGTGCCAGCAGCTTATCCGGGACAATGGGTGAAAAACTGTTTTTT. Drawing the rest from reference TRBV5-6 and TRBJ1-4, the complete variable domain is DAGVTQSPTHLIKTRGQQVTLRCSPKSGHDTVSWYQQALGQGPQFIFQYYEEEERQRGNFPDRFSGHQFPNYSSELNVNALLLGDSALYLCASSLSGTMGEKLFFGSGTQLSVL.

The V gene is TRBV4-1, the J gene TRBJ1-2, with TRBD1 identical over 10 bases. Trimming took 1 base from V and 7 from J; bases not matched to a gene: 9. Germline CDR1 reads MGHRA; CDR2 reads YSYEKL. This CDR3 contains 16 residues. The CDR3 is CASSQGSGTGAFGYTF. The CDR3 region has the DNA TGCGCCAGCAGCCAAGGATCCGGGACAGGGGCTTTTGGCTACACCTTC.

The chain joins TRBV4-1 to TRBJ1-5, with 7 bases lining up with TRBD1. The CDR3 is 20 residues long. The germline V gene has CDR1 MGHRA and CDR2 YSYEKL. J gave up 5 bases and V 0 bases, and 19 bases lay outside the gene matches. CDR3 in amino acids: CASSQDQGVFWDWVDQPQHF. The DNA for the CDR3 is TGCGCCAGCAGCCAAGATCAGGGGGTTTTCTGGGACTGGGTGGATCAGCCCCAGCATTTT.

This clone was counted only a few times. The chain employs TRBV5-4 and TRBJ1-3; D not certain. V was shortened by 3 bases and J by 0 bases, with 16 bases between the two germline ends. CDR1 and CDR2 from the germline V gene are SGHNT and YYREEE (reference sequence). CDR3 size: 17 residues. CDR3 bases: TGTGCCAGCAGCTGGGGTACTCGGGAGCTCTCTGGAAACACCATATATTTT. This sequence encodes CASSWGTRELSGNTIYF.

The sample holds a few counts of this clone. The chain is built from TRBV12-3 or TRBV12-4 and TRBJ2-7; D possibly corresponds to TRBD1 (6 bases). V dropped 6 bases and J dropped 6 bases, with 12 bases sitting between them. The CDR3 contains 12 residues. The CDR3 loop is CASSAGDGEQYF. The CDR3 coding sequence is TGTGCCAGCAGCGCAGGGGACGGCGAGCAGTACTTC.

The gene calls are TRBV29-1 and TRBJ2-1, with D possibly matching TRBD2 (6 bases). Deletions cut 8 bases from V and 9 bases from J, with 14 bases between. Germline values: CDR1 SQVTM, CDR2 ANQGSEA. The CDR3 totals 11 residues. The CDR3 loop reads CSWLARTEQFF. CDR3 nucleotide sequence: TGCAGCTGGCTAGCGCGTACTGAGCAGTTCTTC.

The rearrangement links TRBV19 to TRBJ1-2; TRBD1 aligns across 9 bases. The CDR3 sequence is 16 residues long. V lost 3 bases to trimming and J lost 2 bases; unmatched junction nucleotides: 7. The germline CDR1 and CDR2 sequences are LNHDA and SQIVND (reference sequence). The CDR3 is CASSISRGQGNYGYTF. As DNA, the CDR3 is TGTGCCAGTAGTATTTCCAGGGGACAGGGCAACTATGGCTACACCTTC.

Here the CDR3 DNA reads TGTGCCAGTAGTATCCTAGCGGGAGGGCCCTCAACGAGCACAGATACGCAGTATTTT. As protein: CASSILAGGPSTSTDTQYF. The gene calls are TRBV19 and TRBJ2-3; the match to TRBD2 covers 12 bases. Germline V gene sequence: CDR1 LNHDA, CDR2 SQIVND (reference sequence). The ends lost 3 bases at V and 0 bases at J; junction bases unmatched: 10. The CDR3 spans 19 residues.

V usage is TRBV11-2 and J usage is TRBJ1-2; maybe TRBD1 (5 bases). Trimming took 0 bases from V and 5 from J, leaving 13 bases between them. Germline-derived CDR1 and CDR2 are SGHAT and FQNNGV. The CDR3 length is 15 residues. In nucleotides, the CDR3 is TGTGCCAGCAGCTTAGAGGACACTCGGAGGTATGGCTACACCTTC. The encoded protein is CASSLEDTRRYGYTF.

The chain is built from TRBV9 and TRBJ1-1, with no clear D. Deletions cut 2 bases from V and 6 bases from J, with 14 bases between. Germline loops: CDR1 SGDLS, CDR2 YYNGEE. This CDR3 is 14 amino acids long. The CDR3 is CASSVGPRTPEAFF. The DNA for the CDR3 is TGTGCCAGCAGCGTGGGCCCAAGGACCCCTGAAGCTTTCTTT. Full variable domain (rest looked up from reference TRBV9 and TRBJ1-1): DSGVTQTPKHLITATGQRVTLRCSPRSGDLSVYWYQQSLDQGLQFLIQYYNGEERAKGNILERFSAQQFPDLHSELNLSSLELGDSALYFCASSVGPRTPEAFFGQGTRLTVV.

The rearrangement links TRBV28 to TRBJ1-5; 9 nucleotides match TRBD1. The V gene's germline CDR1 is MDHEN and CDR2 SYDVKM. V trimming: 7 bases; J trimming: 4 bases; junction bases outside the gene matches: 11. This CDR3 spans 16 amino acids. CDR3 in DNA: TGTGCCAGCAAAATCCTAAGGGGACAGGGAAATCAGCCCCAGCATTTT. Translated: CASKILRGQGNQPQHF.

This clone showed up just once. The genes are TRBV5-4 and TRBJ2-5, with a weak D call TRBD2 (5 bases). The CDR3 is 15 amino acids. Germline CDR1 SGHNT, CDR2 YYREEE (reference sequence). V lost 0 bases and J 5 bases, leaving 14 bases between the germline ends. The DNA of the CDR3 is TGTGCCAGCAGCTTGGGTGGTTATACGGGGGAGACCCAGTACTTC. This codes for CASSLGGYTGETQYF.

The chain uses TRBV5-4 and TRBJ1-1; tentatively, D is TRBD1 (5 bases). Trimming took 5 bases from V and 1 from J, leaving 12 bases between them. Germline CDR1 is SGHNT and CDR2 is YYREEE (reference sequence). The CDR3 has 14 amino acids. CDR3 residues: CASRGTVENTEAFF. The CDR3 DNA follows: TGTGCCAGCAGAGGGACGGTGGAGAACACTGAAGCTTTCTTT.

The V and J genes are TRBV6-5 and TRBJ1-3, with no clear D. Per the germline V gene, CDR1 is MNHEY and CDR2 is SVGAGI. The CDR3 length is 15 residues. V was cut by 7 bases and J by 0 bases, with 13 bases left in between. The CDR3 DNA reads as TGTGCCAGCACTACCGGACGGAGCTCTGGAAACACCATATATTTT. Residues: CASTTGRSSGNTIYF.

The chain links TRBV5-1 to TRBJ1-1; D unresolved. V shed 0 bases and J shed 3 bases, with 12 bases lying between them. This CDR3 is built from 15 residues. Germline CDR1 is SGHRS and CDR2 is YFSETQ. The CDR3: CASSLGFRRDTEAFF. CDR3 coding DNA: TGCGCCAGCAGCTTGGGTTTCAGGCGGGACACTGAAGCTTTCTTT.

The gene calls are TRBV27 and TRBJ1-2; 8 nucleotides agree with TRBD1. V lost 3 bases and J lost 6; bases outside the gene matches: 3. Germline V gene sequence: CDR1 MNHEY, CDR2 SMNVEV (reference sequence). The CDR3 is made up of 13 amino acids. CDR3 sequence reads: CASSFSGGNGYTF. The CDR3 DNA reads as TGTGCCAGCAGTTTTTCAGGGGGCAATGGCTACACCTTC.

The V gene is TRBV27, the J gene TRBJ1-2; D is uncertain. The germline V gene encodes CDR1 MNHEY and CDR2 SMNVEV (reference sequence). This CDR3 is built from 14 residues. V lost 6 bases and J 0 bases, leaving 11 bases between the germline ends. Here the CDR3 reads CASSRQKANYGYTF. The CDR3 DNA reads as TGTGCCAGCAGCCGGCAGAAGGCTAACTATGGCTACACCTTC.

This chain connects TRBV7-2 to TRBJ2-6; 7 nucleotides agree with TRBD1. This CDR3 has 15 amino acids. J lost 6 bases, V lost 1 base, and 3 bases had no gene match. Per the germline V gene, CDR1 is SGHTA and CDR2 is FQGNSA. The CDR3 DNA reads TGTGCCAGCAGCTTAGAGGGGGCTGAGGCCAACGTCCTGACTTTC. The encoded protein is CASSLEGAEANVLTF.